This TCR beta chain was captured by sequencing in a study of human T cells and chemical hapten exposure (dated by TCRdb to the early 2020s). The study in broad terms: For sensitization, 2% DPC in acetone was applied to a 2 cm by 2 cm area of upper inner arm skin. Throughout the approximately 23-week study period, patients were also given weekly therapeutic DPC doses on the scalp. Patch testing was done on the upper back using Finn chambers containing 0.01% DPC, and results were scored after 6 days according to International Contact Dermatitis Research Group standards. Alopecia areata with under or over 50% scalp involvement, alopecia totalis and alopecia universalis were represented in the patient cohort, which was mostly female. Libraries were pooled for sequencing, and variation in per-sample TCR yields was attributed mainly to small differences in library volumes within the pool. In alopecia patients, the study followed how the peripheral blood TCR repertoire changed in vivo over primary and secondary sensitization to diphenylcyclopropenone (DPC), a hapten. Blood samples were taken from patients before sensitization (week 0) and at 2, 6 and about 24 weeks after DPC sensitization. Twenty-nine alopecia patients provided blood for TCR sequencing at one to four time points (pre-sensitization, 2, 6 and 24 weeks). Study-wide findings and limitations: DPC sensitization did not change the number of TCRs with a frequency above 1 in 1000, and there was no evidence of changes in global repertoire structure. Compared with pre-sensitization or healthy control sets, expanded TCRs formed significantly more large CDR3 similarity clusters, which is consistent with antigen-driven responses. Patch test score was positively correlated with the number of PT1 expanded TCRs, with significance at thresholds 8, 16 and 32 but not at 4. Repeated subsampling changed both the strength of the expansion versus patch-test correlation and the threshold at which that correlation became significant. Alopecia, a presumed autoimmune disease, was present in all patients, so the immune response of the patients might differ from that of healthy individuals.

The germline V gene yields SGDLS for CDR1 and YYNGEE for CDR2. V loses 7 bases, J loses 1 base, and the germline ends lie 5 bases apart. The CDR3 holds 11 amino acids from the cysteine to the phenylalanine. The only DNA kept is the CDR3, 33 bases in frame from the first base. The sample's time point label, decoded: patch test 2, 6 weeks after DPC sensitization. In the paper's terms, the treatment or condition label means: therapeutic diphenylcyclopropenone sensitization with weekly scalp DPC. At each patch-test visit, blood was drawn before the patch test was applied. Patients were considered eligible if aged 18 to 70, diagnosed with alopecia and deemed suitable for DPC therapy, and patients were excluded if pregnant. Unfractionated whole blood was collected in Tempus Blood RNA tubes, and total RNA was extracted from that blood. Receptor amplification or capture employed RACE. The sequencing machine was a NextSeq 500. Library preparation attached unique molecular identifiers to individual cDNA molecules for quantitative, reproducible TCR counting. Each blood RNA sample was used to sequence both TCR alpha and TCR beta chains. For the original study's pipeline: A median of about 100,000 TCRs per sample was observed, with a range of roughly 23,224 to 700,000. The Decombinator software suite was used to annotate V, J and CDR3 in the TCR reads. To make PS versus PT1 abundance plots, every sample was subsampled to the same number of TCRs (28,000). TCRs were defined as expanded if absent before sensitization and observed at least eight times at the 2-week time point. TCRdb reworked the public reads: Q25 trimming with fastp, MiXCR clone assembly, productive beta chains retained. When rows share a CDR3 protein, they turn into one entry using the most common DNA and genes. TCRdb's processing, not the authors', yielded these V and J calls. The table for this sample lists some 88,000 distinct CDR3 sequences; more than 9.5% of them were counted only once. Roughly 2% of the sample comes from the top ten.

This clonotype was observed a few times. No antigen is known for it. The input lacks base qualities; no much larger clone sits a single base away. The chain links TRBV9 with TRBJ1-2; a confident D gene designation cannot be given. The sequenced sample was whole blood, obtained in connection with sensitization to the hapten diphenylcyclopropenone (DPC). The sequence was obtained from a man aged 40-49 years with alopecia areata. Some clones in this sample may be carry-over from other donors' samples. CDR3 sequence: CASASNYGYTF. The DNA reads TGTGCCAGCGCGAGTAACTATGGCTACACCTTC. With all but the CDR3 taken from the reference TRBV9 and TRBJ1-2 genes, the full variable domain is: DSGVTQTPKHLITATGQRVTLRCSPRSGDLSVYWYQQSLDQGLQFLIQYYNGEERAKGNILERFSAQQFPDLHSELNLSSLELGDSALYFCASASNYGYTFGSGTRLTVV.